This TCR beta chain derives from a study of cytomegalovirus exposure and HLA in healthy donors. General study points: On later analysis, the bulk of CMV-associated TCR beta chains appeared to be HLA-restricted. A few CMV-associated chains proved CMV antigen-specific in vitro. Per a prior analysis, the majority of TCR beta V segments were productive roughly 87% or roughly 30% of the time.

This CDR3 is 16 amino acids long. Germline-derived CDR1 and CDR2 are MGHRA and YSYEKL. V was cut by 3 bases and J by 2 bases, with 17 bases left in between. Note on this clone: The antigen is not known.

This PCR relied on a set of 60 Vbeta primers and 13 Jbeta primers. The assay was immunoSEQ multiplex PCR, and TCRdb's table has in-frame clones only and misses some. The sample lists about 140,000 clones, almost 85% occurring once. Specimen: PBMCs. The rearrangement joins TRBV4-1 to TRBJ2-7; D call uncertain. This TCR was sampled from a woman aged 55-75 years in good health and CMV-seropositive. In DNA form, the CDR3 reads TGCGCCAGCAGCCAGATACTTCAGTGGGCAACCTACGAGCAGTACTTC. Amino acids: CASSQILQWATYEQYF.